The entry below gives a single TCR beta chain sequence along with its context. The data stem from a study of blood T cell repertoires in COVID-19. The data were produced by immunoSEQ multiplex PCR, yet TCRdb's version contains in-frame clones alone and is incomplete. The data contain more than 85,000 clones, approximately 84% of them singletons. CDR3 size: 14 residues. Germline values: CDR1 MNHEY, CDR2 SMNVEV (reference sequence). The germline V and J ends were trimmed by 0 bases and 13 bases, with 15 bases remaining between them. The source is a man older than 75 with active or convalescent COVID-19. Input material: peripheral blood. The gene calls are TRBV27 and TRBJ1-4; D is unclear. The CDR3 region has the DNA TGTGCCAGCAGTTTATCGAGGGCAGGTCAGATACTGTTTTTT. This codes for CASSLSRAGQILFF.